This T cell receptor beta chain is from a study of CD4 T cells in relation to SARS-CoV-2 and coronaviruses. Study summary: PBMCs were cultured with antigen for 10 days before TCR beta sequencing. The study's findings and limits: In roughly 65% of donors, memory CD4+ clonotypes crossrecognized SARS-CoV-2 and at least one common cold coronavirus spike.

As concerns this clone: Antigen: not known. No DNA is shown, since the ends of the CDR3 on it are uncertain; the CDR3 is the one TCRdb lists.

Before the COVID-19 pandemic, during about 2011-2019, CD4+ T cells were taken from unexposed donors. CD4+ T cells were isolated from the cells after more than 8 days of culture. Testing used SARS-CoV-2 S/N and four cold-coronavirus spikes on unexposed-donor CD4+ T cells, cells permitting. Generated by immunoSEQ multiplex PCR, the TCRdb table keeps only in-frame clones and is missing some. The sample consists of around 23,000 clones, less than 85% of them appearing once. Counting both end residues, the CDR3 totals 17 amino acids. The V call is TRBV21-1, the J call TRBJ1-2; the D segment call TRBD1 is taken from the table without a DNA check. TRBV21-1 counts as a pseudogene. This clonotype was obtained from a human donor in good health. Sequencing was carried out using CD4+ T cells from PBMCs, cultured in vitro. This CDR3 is CASSRVGQGAGNYGYTF.